These 19 T cell receptor beta chains were sequenced from one sample in a study of long-term antiretroviral therapy in people with HIV. Version v3.0 of the immunoSEQ assay ran at survey level. The assay was immunoSEQ multiplex PCR, and TCRdb's table has in-frame clones only and misses some. The sample carries tens of thousands of clones, 87% recorded once. The sample in question was unsorted PBMCs, obtained 1.1 years after starting antiretroviral therapy. The receptors come from a man aged 18 to 29 with HIV.

The CDR3 nucleotides read TGTGCCAGCCGATCCTTCCGGGACAGGGCCACCTACGAGCAGTACTTC. Amino acid sequence: CASRSFRDRATYEQYF. This sequence joins TRBV28 and TRBJ2-7; TRBD1 aligns across 9 bases. Losses at the gene ends were 8 bases for V and 2 bases for J; bases not matched to a gene: 13. The CDR3 sequence is 16 residues long. Looked up from germline, CDR1 is MDHEN and CDR2 is SYDVKM.

In this sample, this clone turned up a few times. The chain is built from TRBV19 and TRBJ2-7, with D possibly matching TRBD1 (5 bases). V dropped 0 bases and J dropped 2 bases, with 11 bases sitting between them. The CDR3 totals 15 residues. Germline CDR1 and CDR2: LNHDA and SQIVND (reference sequence). DNA for the CDR3: TGTGCCAGTAGTATAGATAGGGGATTCGCCTACGAGCAGTACTTC. Translation: CASSIDRGFAYEQYF.

The rearrangement links TRBV7-9 to TRBJ1-1, with D unclear. The V end was cut by 5 bases, the J end by 1 base, with 17 bases between. The length of the CDR3 is 16 residues. CDR1 is SEHNR, CDR2 FQNEAQ, per germline (reference sequence). The CDR3 DNA follows: TGTGCCAGCAGCGACTCTACCGGGGTGGGGAACACTGAAGCTTTCTTT. Its protein product is CASSDSTGVGNTEAFF.

J is TRBJ2-3 and V is TRBV5-6; no clear D. Germline V gene sequence: CDR1 SGHDT, CDR2 YYEEEE. This CDR3 region has 16 residues. V was cut by 5 bases and J by 1 base, with 17 bases left in between. The chain's CDR3 is CASSNGEYYRTDTQYF. DNA for the CDR3: TGTGCCAGCAGTAACGGCGAATACTACCGCACAGATACGCAGTATTTT.

This clone was observed a few times. The chain joins TRBV19 to TRBJ2-7; 7 bases map to TRBD1. Looked up from germline, CDR1 is LNHDA and CDR2 is SQIVND (reference sequence). Losses at the gene ends were 6 bases for V and 4 bases for J; bases not matched to a gene: 3. This CDR3 has 12 amino acids. The CDR3 region has the DNA TGTGCCAGTAGCCAGGACAGGTACGAGCAGTACTTC. Its translation: CASSQDRYEQYF.

The chain links TRBV2 to TRBJ1-1, with D unclear. The length of the CDR3 is 13 residues. In germline, CDR1 is SNHLY, CDR2 FYNNEI. The V end lost 6 bases, the J end lost 0 bases, and 8 bases lay between the germline ends. The CDR3 DNA sequence: TGTGCCAGCAGACACGACGTGAACACTGAAGCTTTCTTT. It yields the protein CASRHDVNTEAFF.

CDR3 sequence reads: CASSFGTDYEQYF. CDR3 in DNA: TGCGCCAGCAGCTTTGGGACAGACTACGAGCAGTACTTC. The chain joins TRBV5-1 to TRBJ2-7; TRBD1 matches at 7 bases. The trim removed 2 bases at V and 3 bases at J, leaving 2 bases unmatched. CDR3 length: 13 amino acids. CDR1 is SGHRS, CDR2 YFSETQ, per germline. The full variable domain, in which reference TRBV5-1 and TRBJ2-7 provide the parts outside the CDR3, is KAGVTQTPRYLIKTRGQQVTLSCSPISGHRSVSWYQQTPGQGLQFLFEYFSETQRNKGNFPGRFSGRQFSNSRSEMNVSTLELGDSALYLCASSFGTDYEQYFGPGTRLTVT.

The chain couples TRBV9 to TRBJ2-5; a weak D match, TRBD2 (5 bases). This CDR3 has 13 residues. Germline V lookup: CDR1 SGDLS, CDR2 YYNGEE. V lost 10 bases and J lost 5, with 18 bases in between. CDR3 region: CASSPGSQETQYF. DNA for the CDR3: TGTGCCTCTTCTCCGGGGAGCCAGGAGACCCAGTACTTC.

This chain connects TRBV6-5 to TRBJ1-2; 12 bases line up with TRBD1. Germline CDR1 reads MNHEY; CDR2 reads SVGAGI. The CDR3 extends over 14 amino acids. Losses at the gene ends were 10 bases for V and 4 bases for J; bases not matched to a gene: 7. This CDR3 reads CATSRDRGLYGYTF. CDR3 in DNA: TGTGCCACCTCCAGGGACAGGGGGCTCTATGGCTACACCTTC.

The V call is TRBV6-4, the J call TRBJ1-1; D possibly corresponds to TRBD1 (5 bases). Germline values: CDR1 MRHNA, CDR2 SNTAGT. This CDR3 is 13 amino acids long. V dropped 11 bases and J dropped 1 base, with 14 bases sitting between them. The chain's CDR3 is CAFIWGRNTEAFF. As DNA, the CDR3 is TGTGCCTTCATCTGGGGGAGGAACACTGAAGCTTTCTTT.

This rearrangement joins TRBV18 to TRBJ2-5; 9 bases are a match to TRBD2. V shed 4 bases, J shed 4 bases, and the junction held 4 bases outside the gene matches. The CDR3 runs to 14 residues. Germline V lookup: CDR1 KGHSH, CDR2 LQKENI. The CDR3 DNA is TGTGCCAGCTCACGGCGGGAGGGCCTAGAGACCCAGTACTTC. Amino acid sequence: CASSRREGLETQYF.

The rearrangement joins TRBV7-9 to TRBJ2-7; 9 nucleotides agree with TRBD1. This CDR3 is 14 amino acids long. V trimming: 7 bases; J trimming: 7 bases; junction bases outside the gene matches: 11. Germline-derived CDR1 and CDR2 are SEHNR and FQNEAQ (reference sequence). The CDR3 DNA is TGTGCCAGCAACTCGGGACAGGGAGTAGGAGAGCAGTACTTC. Amino acid sequence: CASNSGQGVGEQYF.

This chain uses TRBV28 with TRBJ2-7; D is ambiguous. This CDR3 region has 13 residues. Germline V lookup: CDR1 MDHEN, CDR2 SYDVKM. V lost 2 bases, J lost 6 bases, and 11 bases lay in between. The CDR3 loop reads CASSLEEFGEQYF. The CDR3 region has the DNA TGTGCCAGCAGTTTAGAAGAATTCGGCGAGCAGTACTTC.

The V call is TRBV10-2, the J call TRBJ2-3; possibly TRBD2 for D (5 bases). Germline assignment: CDR1 WSHSY and CDR2 SAAADI. V lost 5 bases and J lost 0, with 12 bases in between. CDR3 length: 15 residues. CDR3: CASSLASGSTDTQYF. The CDR3, as DNA: TGCGCCAGCAGTCTTGCCAGCGGCAGCACAGATACGCAGTATTTT.

V gene TRBV9 combines with J gene TRBJ2-7; D is perhaps TRBD2 (6 bases). The length of the CDR3 is 14 residues. V was clipped by 2 bases and J by 7 bases, with 16 bases between them. Per the germline V gene, CDR1 is SGDLS and CDR2 is YYNGEE. The CDR3 spells CASSVGGLGTEQYF. CDR3 sequence (DNA): TGTGCCAGCAGCGTTGGCGGCCTTGGGACTGAGCAGTACTTC.

The chain is built from TRBV6-5 and TRBJ1-5; D remains unclear. V was shortened by 6 bases and J by 0 bases, with 6 bases between the two germline ends. Germline CDR1 MNHEY, CDR2 SVGAGI. The CDR3 spans 13 residues. The CDR3 nucleotides read TGTGCCAGCAGCCGGACTAGCAATCAGCCCCAGCATTTT. Protein product: CASSRTSNQPQHF.

The chain joins TRBV5-5 to TRBJ1-6, with a weak D call TRBD1 (5 bases). Germline CDR1 is SGHKS and CDR2 is YYEKEE (reference sequence). The V and J ends lost 4 bases and 7 bases respectively, with 15 bases between them. The CDR3 is 15 amino acids. The CDR3 loop is CASSPSGAENSPLHF. CDR3 nucleotides: TGTGCCAGCAGCCCGTCTGGGGCTGAAAATTCACCCCTCCACTTT.

V gene TRBV4-1 combines with J gene TRBJ2-1, with 8 nucleotides matching TRBD2. Germline lookup yields CDR1 MGHRA and CDR2 YSYEKL. CDR3 size: 18 residues. V lost 3 bases, J lost 4 bases, and 14 bases stayed unmatched. The CDR3 coding sequence is TGCGCCAGCAGCCAGTCCCCCTCCGGGACTAGTCGATACAATGAGCAGTTCTTC. It translates to CASSQSPSGTSRYNEQFF.

V usage is TRBV27 and J usage is TRBJ2-7; 13 bases fit TRBD2. The ends lost 5 bases at V and 3 bases at J; junction bases unmatched: 4. This CDR3 has 15 amino acids. Germline V CDR1 and CDR2: MNHEY, SMNVEV (reference sequence). The CDR3 here is CASSPRLAGGYEQYF. The CDR3 DNA sequence: TGTGCCAGCAGTCCGCGACTAGCGGGAGGCTACGAGCAGTACTTC.